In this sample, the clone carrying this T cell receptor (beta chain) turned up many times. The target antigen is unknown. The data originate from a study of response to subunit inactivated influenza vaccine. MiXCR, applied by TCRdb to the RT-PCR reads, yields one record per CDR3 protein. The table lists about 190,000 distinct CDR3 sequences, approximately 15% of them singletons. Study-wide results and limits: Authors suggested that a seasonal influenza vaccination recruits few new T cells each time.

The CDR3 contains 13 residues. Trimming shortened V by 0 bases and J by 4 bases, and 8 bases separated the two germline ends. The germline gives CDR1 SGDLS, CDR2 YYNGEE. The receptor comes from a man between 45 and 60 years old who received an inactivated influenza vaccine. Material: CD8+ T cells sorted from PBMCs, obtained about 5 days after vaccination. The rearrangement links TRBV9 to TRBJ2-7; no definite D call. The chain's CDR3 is CASSVGAAYEQYF. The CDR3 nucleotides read TGTGCCAGCAGCGTAGGAGCTGCATACGAGCAGTACTTC.